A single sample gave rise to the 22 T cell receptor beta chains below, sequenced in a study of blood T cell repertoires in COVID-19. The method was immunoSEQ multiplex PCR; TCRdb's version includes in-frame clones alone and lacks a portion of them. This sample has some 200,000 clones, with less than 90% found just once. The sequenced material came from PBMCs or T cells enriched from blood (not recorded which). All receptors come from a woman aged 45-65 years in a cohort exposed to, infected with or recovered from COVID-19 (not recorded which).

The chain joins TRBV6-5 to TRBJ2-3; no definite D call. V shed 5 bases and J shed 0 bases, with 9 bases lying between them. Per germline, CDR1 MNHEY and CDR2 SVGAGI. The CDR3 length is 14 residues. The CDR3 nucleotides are TGTGCCAGCAGTCTGACACATAGCACAGATACGCAGTATTTT. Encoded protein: CASSLTHSTDTQYF.

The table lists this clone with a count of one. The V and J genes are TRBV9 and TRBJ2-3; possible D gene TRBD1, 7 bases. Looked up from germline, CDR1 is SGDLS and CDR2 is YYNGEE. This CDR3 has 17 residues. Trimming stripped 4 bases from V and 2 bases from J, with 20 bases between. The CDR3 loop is CASSTTGGGRNTDTQYF. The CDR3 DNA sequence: TGTGCCAGCAGCACTACCGGAGGGGGCCGGAACACAGATACGCAGTATTTT.

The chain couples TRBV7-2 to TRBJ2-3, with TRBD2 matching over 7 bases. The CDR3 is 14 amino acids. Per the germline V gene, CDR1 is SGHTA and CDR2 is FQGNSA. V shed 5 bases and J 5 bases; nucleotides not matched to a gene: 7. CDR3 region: CASSLTGGGDTQYF. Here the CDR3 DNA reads TGTGCCAGCAGCCTCACGGGAGGAGGAGATACGCAGTATTTT.

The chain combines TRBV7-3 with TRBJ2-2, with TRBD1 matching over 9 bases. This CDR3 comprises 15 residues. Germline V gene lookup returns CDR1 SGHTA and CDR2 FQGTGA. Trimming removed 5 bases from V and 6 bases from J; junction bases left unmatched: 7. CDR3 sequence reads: CASSATGTGSGELFF. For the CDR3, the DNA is TGTGCCAGCAGCGCAACCGGGACAGGGTCCGGGGAGCTGTTTTTT.

The CDR3 spells CASSQASGQGPGEQYF. Written as DNA, the CDR3 is TGCGCCAGCAGCCAAGCTTCGGGACAGGGGCCGGGGGAGCAGTACTTC. This chain links TRBV4-1 with TRBJ2-7, with 10 bases aligning to TRBD1. CDR3 size: 16 residues. The germline gives CDR1 MGHRA, CDR2 YSYEKL. The J segment lost 7 bases and the V segment lost 1 base, leaving 10 bases of the junction unmatched.

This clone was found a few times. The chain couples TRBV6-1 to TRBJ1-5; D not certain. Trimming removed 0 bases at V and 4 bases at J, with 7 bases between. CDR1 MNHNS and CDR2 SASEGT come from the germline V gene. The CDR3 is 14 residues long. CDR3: CASSEALANQPQHF. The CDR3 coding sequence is TGTGCCAGCAGTGAAGCGCTGGCTAATCAGCCCCAGCATTTT.

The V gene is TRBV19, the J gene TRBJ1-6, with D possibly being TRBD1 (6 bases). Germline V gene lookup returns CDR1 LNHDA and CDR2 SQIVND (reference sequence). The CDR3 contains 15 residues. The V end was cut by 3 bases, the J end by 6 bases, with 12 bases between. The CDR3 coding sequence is TGTGCCAGTAGTATCGATACAGGGACTAATTCACCCCTCCACTTT. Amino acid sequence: CASSIDTGTNSPLHF.

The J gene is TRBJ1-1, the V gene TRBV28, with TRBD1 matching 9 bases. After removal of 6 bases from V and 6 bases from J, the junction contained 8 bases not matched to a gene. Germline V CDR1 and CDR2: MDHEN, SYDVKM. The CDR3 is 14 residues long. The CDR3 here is CASSPGQGFAEAFF. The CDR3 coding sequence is TGTGCCAGCAGCCCGGGACAGGGTTTTGCTGAAGCTTTCTTT.

The CDR3 bases are TGTGCCAGCAGCCCTGGCCCAGGGGGCGGTCAGCCCCAGCATTTT. This sequence encodes CASSPGPGGGQPQHF. The chain links TRBV5-5 to TRBJ1-5, with 8 nucleotides matching TRBD1. The CDR3 totals 15 residues. Germline CDR1 and CDR2: SGHKS and YYEKEE (reference sequence). V shed 4 bases, J shed 6 bases, and the junction held 9 bases outside the gene matches.

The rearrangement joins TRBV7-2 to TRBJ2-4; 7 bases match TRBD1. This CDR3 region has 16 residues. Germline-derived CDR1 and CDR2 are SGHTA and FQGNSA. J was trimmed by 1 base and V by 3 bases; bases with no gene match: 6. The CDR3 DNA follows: TGTGCCAGCAGCTTCGCCCAGGACAGGGCCAAAAACATTCAGTACTTC. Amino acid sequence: CASSFAQDRAKNIQYF.

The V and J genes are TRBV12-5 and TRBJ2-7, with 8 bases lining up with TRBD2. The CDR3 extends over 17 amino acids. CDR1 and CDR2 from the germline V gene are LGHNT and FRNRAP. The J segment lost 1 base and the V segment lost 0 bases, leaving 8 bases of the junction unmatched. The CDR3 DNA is TGTGCTAGTGGTTTGGTAGTTGCGGGGGGACGATCCTACGAGCAGTACTTC. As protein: CASGLVVAGGRSYEQYF.

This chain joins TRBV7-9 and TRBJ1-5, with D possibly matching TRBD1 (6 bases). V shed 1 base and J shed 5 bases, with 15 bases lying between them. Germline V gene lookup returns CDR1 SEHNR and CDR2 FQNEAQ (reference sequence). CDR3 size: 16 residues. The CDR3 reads CASSLGKQGVDQPQHF. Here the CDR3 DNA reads TGTGCCAGCAGCTTAGGAAAACAGGGAGTGGATCAGCCCCAGCATTTT.

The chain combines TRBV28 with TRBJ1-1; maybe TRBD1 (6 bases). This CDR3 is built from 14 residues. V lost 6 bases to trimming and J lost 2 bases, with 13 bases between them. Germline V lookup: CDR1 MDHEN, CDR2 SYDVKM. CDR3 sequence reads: CASRSGTKNTEAFF. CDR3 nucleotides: TGTGCCAGCAGGTCCGGGACAAAAAACACTGAAGCTTTCTTT.

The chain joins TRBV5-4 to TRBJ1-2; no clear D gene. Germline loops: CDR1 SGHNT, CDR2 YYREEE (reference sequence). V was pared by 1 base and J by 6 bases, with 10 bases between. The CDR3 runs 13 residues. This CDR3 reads CASSLWSGDGYTF. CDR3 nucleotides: TGTGCCAGCAGCTTGTGGTCAGGTGATGGCTACACCTTC.

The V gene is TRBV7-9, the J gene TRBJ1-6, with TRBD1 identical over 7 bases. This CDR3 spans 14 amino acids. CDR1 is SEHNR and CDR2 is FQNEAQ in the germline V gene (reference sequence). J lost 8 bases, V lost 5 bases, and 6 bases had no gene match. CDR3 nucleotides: TGTGCCAGCAGCGTGGGACAGCGGGATTCACCCCTCCACTTT. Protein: CASSVGQRDSPLHF.

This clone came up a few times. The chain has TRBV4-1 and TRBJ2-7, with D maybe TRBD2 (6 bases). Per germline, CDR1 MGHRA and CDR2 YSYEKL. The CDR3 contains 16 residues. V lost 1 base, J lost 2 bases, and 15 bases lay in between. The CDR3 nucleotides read TGCGCCAGCAGCCAAGGAATATTAGCGGCAACCTACGAGCAGTACTTC. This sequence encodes CASSQGILAATYEQYF.

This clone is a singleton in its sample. The CDR3 DNA is TGTGCCATCCAGGGCCAGGGCGAAAACATTCAGTACTTC. It yields the protein CAIQGQGENIQYF. This chain joins TRBV7-9 and TRBJ2-4, with D perhaps matching TRBD1 (5 bases). Deletions cut 10 bases from V and 5 bases from J, with 15 bases between. The CDR3 has 13 residues. CDR1 is SEHNR and CDR2 is FQNEAQ in the germline V gene (reference sequence).

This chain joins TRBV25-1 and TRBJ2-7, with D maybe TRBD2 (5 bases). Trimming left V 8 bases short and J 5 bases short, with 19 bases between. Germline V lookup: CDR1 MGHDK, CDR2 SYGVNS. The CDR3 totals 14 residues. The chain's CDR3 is CASAVSGGSHEQYF. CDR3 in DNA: TGTGCCAGCGCCGTTAGTGGAGGATCCCACGAGCAGTACTTC.

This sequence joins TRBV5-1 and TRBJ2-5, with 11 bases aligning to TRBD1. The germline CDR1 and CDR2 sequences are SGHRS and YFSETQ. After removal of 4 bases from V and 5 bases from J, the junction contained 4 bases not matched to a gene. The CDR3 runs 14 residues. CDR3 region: CASSGQGAWETQYF. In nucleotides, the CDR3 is TGCGCCAGCAGCGGACAGGGGGCATGGGAGACCCAGTACTTC.

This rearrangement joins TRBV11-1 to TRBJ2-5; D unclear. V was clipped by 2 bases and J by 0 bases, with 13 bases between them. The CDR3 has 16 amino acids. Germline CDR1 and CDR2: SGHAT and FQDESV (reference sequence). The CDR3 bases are TGTGCCAGCAGCTTATCCGGGTTAAGGAACCAAGAGACCCAGTACTTC. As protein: CASSLSGLRNQETQYF.

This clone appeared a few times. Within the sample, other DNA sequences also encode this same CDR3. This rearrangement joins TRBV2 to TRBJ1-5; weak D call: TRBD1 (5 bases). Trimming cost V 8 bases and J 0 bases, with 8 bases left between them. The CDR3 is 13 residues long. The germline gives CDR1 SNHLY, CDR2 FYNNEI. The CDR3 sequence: CASQGNSNQPQHF. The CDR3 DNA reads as TGTGCCAGCCAGGGAAATAGCAATCAGCCCCAGCATTTT.

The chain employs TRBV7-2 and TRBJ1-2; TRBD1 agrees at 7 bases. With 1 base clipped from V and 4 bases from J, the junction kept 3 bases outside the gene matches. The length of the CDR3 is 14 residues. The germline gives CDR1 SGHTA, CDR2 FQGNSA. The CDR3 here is CASSLDRGGYGYTF. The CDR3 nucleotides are TGTGCCAGCAGCTTAGACAGGGGAGGCTATGGCTACACCTTC.